This entry lists 3 T cell receptor beta chains sequenced from one sample in a study of OX40 agonist ivuxolimab in advanced cancers. Generated by immunoSEQ multiplex PCR, the TCRdb table keeps only in-frame clones and is missing some. This table has around 28,000 clones, approximately 84% appearing once. The input for sequencing was CD4+ or CD8+ T cells sorted from blood, taken in a trial of the OX40 agonist ivuxolimab. All receptors come from an adult with an advanced solid tumor such as melanoma, head and neck, liver or kidney cancer.

The chain employs TRBV4-3 and TRBJ2-1; 13 bases map to TRBD2. Germline V lookup: CDR1 LGHNA, CDR2 YSLEER. V dropped 0 bases and J dropped 0; count of bases not matched to a gene: 8. CDR3 length: 20 amino acids. The CDR3 DNA reads TGCGCCAGCAGCCAAGATCCGGGACTAGCGGGGACATTCTCCTACAATGAGCAGTTCTTC. This gives the protein CASSQDPGLAGTFSYNEQFF.

The V call is TRBV6-1, the J call TRBJ2-7; TRBD2 agrees at 10 bases. Per germline, CDR1 MNHNS and CDR2 SASEGT. This CDR3 has 15 residues. V shed 3 bases, J shed 3 bases, and the junction held 5 bases outside the gene matches. CDR3 bases: TGTGCCAGCAGTGATTGGCTAGCGGGGGACTACGAGCAGTACTTC. Its translation: CASSDWLAGDYEQYF.

The chain recombines TRBV19 with TRBJ2-7, with TRBD2 matching 10 bases. CDR3 length: 13 amino acids. V shed 5 bases and J 7 bases; nucleotides not matched to a gene: 5. Germline CDR1 is LNHDA and CDR2 is SQIVND (reference sequence). The CDR3 sequence: CASSHGLAVEQYF. DNA of the CDR3: TGTGCCAGTAGTCACGGACTAGCGGTGGAGCAGTACTTC. The variable domain in full, completed from reference TRBV19 and TRBJ2-7, reads DGGITQSPKYLFRKEGQNVTLSCEQNLNHDAMYWYRQDPGQGLRLIYYSQIVNDFQKGDIAEGYSVSREKKESFPLTVTSAQKNPTAFYLCASSHGLAVEQYFGPGTRLTVT.